Listed below are T cell receptor beta chains from one sample, sequenced in a study of blood T cell repertoires in COVID-19. Only in-frame clones appear in the TCRdb table, and some are missing; sequencing was by immunoSEQ multiplex PCR. Found here are approximately 190,000 clones, approximately 84% of them singletons; the top ten hold less than 9.5%. Material: PBMCs or T cells enriched from blood (not recorded which). These receptors all stem from a man in his forties or fifties who had recovered from COVID-19. The conserved cysteine and the conserved F or W are not part of the CDR3 here.

CDR3: ASSYKSGGGSAF
V: TRBV6-5

CDR3: ATSRWTGETYEQY
V: TRBV15

CDR3: ASSLARRLAGGITEAF
V: TRBV7-2

CDR3: AITRGGNYGYT
V: TRBV10-3

CDR3: ASSQVSGGQNQPQH
V: TRBV4-1

CDR3: ASSESRARETQY
V: TRBV6-1

CDR3: ASSRDRVRNTEAF
V: TRBV19

CDR3: AWETKGRSGQPQH
V: TRBV30

CDR3: ASSFGRGDGYT
V: TRBV28

CDR3: ATSRDISRSQETQY
V: TRBV15

CDR3: ASSLGTRGYNEQF
V: TRBV27

CDR3: AWSIRGGAGSQY
V: TRBV30

CDR3: ATGRGAETEAF
V: TRBV6-5

CDR3: ASTLDGYSGNTIY
V: TRBV28

CDR3: ASTGQGAGSPLH
V: TRBV2

CDR3: ASSSGNSPLH
V: TRBV28

CDR3: AWAPGQGWYEQY
V: TRBV30

CDR3: ASSRSPGQGAWETQY
V: TRBV19

CDR3: AIDRGQVNTEAF
V: TRBV28

CDR3: ASSREGEQF
V: TRBV27